This T cell receptor beta chain was sequenced for a study of T-cell memory formation after mild COVID-19 (dated by TCRdb to the early 2020s). For the wider study: Most TCR sequence clusters were specific to one of the two donors. Longitudinal TCRalpha and TCRbeta repertoire sequencing tracked T-cell clones expanding and contracting after mild COVID-19 in two donors. Two young, previously healthy adult volunteers made up the cohort, one male and one female.

V is shortened by 9 bases, J by 7 bases, and the region joining them spans 13 bases. Including the terminal cysteine and phenylalanine, the CDR3 comprises 12 residues. Only CDR3 DNA remains: 36 bases, in frame from the first base. Overall results and qualifications from the work: Some responding clones were detected in pre-infection memory, which suggested that pre-existing cross-reactive memory T cells had joined the SARS-CoV-2 response. Only two mild cases were covered in the study, and larger cohorts including severe cases with pre-infection samples were considered necessary. SARS-CoV-2 specificity of the second-wave clones peaking on day 37 was not confirmed. Contracting CD4+ clones appeared mostly in the CM and EM memory subsets, whereas CD8+ clones were enriched in EMRA. Clones contracting from day 15 to 85 had balanced CD4/CD8 phenotypes, while a second wave expanding from day 15 to 37 was biased towards CD4+.

PBMCs were isolated by Ficoll-Paque density gradient centrifugation. Sequencing took place on an Illumina NovaSeq 6000. cDNA libraries for TCRalpha and TCRbeta were prepared by 5'RACE using constant-segment primers, with sample barcodes and unique molecular identifiers added. RNA was extracted from every sample with Trizol reagent. The libraries were amplified in two PCR steps, and the second step added a second sample barcode and Illumina TruSeq adapters. The libraries were sequenced on an Illumina NovaSeq using 2 x 150 bp paired-end reads. From the authors' description of their analysis: Demultiplexing of reads and collapsing into UMI-guided consensus sequences were performed with migec v1.2.7. Using mixcr v2.1.11, UMI consensuses were aligned to TRA and TRB V and J templates and then assembled into clonotypes. A clonotype was counted as expanded or contracted only if both edgeR and NoisET called the change significant, with noise models trained on biological replicates. For edgeR calls, the thresholds were a false discovery rate-adjusted p below 0.01 and a log2 fold-change of 1. As an exploratory analysis of dynamics, max-normalized trajectories of the 1000 most abundant clonotypes were examined with PCA combined with hierarchical clustering. Separately sequenced CD4+ and CD8+ repertoires were used to assign a CD4 or CD8 phenotype to each responding clone. TCRdb redid the processing of the public reads, applying fastp at Q25 and MiXCR, and retained in-frame beta chains. Rows are combined by CDR3 protein, so each entry shows the most common genes and DNA. The V and J calls shown here were made by TCRdb, not taken from the authors' results. The table for this sample lists about 290,000 distinct CDR3 sequences; about 16% of them were counted only once. The ten largest clones represent 22% of the sample.

A note on this clonotype: Its antigen remains unidentified. Per-nucleotide qualities are absent, and no much larger clonotype sits a single base away.

This clonotype was sampled from a man aged 18-30 years who had mild COVID-19 (a few samples of this study predate the infection). The sample titles of this study are shuffled in the database, so cell type and time point are left out; the donor was told from shared clones. The chain links TRBV12-3 or TRBV12-4 with TRBJ2-1; the D gene is unclear. Sequencing input: PBMCs or a T cell subset sorted from them (not recorded which). In nucleotide form, the sequence is TGTGCCAGTATGGGGTTGTGGAATGAGCAGTTCTTC. Its protein reads: CASMGLWNEQFF.